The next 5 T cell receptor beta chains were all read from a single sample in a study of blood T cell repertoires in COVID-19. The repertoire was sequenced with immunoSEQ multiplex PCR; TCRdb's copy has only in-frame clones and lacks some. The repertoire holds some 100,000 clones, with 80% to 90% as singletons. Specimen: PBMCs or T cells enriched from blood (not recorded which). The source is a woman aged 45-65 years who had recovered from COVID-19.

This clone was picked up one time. DNA of the CDR3: TGTGCCAGTAGTATCCACCGAGGAGAGGGAGAGACCCAGTACTTC. It codes for CASSIHRGEGETQYF. The V and J genes are TRBV19 and TRBJ2-5, with D maybe TRBD2 (5 bases). Germline values: CDR1 LNHDA, CDR2 SQIVND (reference sequence). V gave up 3 bases and J gave up 4 bases, with 15 bases separating them. The CDR3 has 15 residues.

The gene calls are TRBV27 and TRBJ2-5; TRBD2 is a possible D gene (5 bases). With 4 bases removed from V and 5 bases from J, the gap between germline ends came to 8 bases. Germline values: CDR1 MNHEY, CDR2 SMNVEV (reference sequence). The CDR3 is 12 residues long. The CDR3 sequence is CASSSGVETQYF. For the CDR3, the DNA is TGTGCCAGCAGTTCCGGGGTTGAGACCCAGTACTTC.

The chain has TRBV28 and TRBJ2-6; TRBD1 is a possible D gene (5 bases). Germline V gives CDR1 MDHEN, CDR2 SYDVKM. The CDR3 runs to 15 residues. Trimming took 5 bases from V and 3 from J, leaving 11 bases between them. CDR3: CASSPSGIGANVLTF. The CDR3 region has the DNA TGTGCCAGCAGTCCCTCAGGGATTGGGGCCAACGTCCTGACTTTC.

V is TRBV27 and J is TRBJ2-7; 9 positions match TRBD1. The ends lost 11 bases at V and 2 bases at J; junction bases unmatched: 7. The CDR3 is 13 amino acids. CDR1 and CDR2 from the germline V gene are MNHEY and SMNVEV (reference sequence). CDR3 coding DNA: TGTGCCCCCGAGGGGACAGGGCCCTACGAGCAGTACTTC. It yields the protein CAPEGTGPYEQYF.

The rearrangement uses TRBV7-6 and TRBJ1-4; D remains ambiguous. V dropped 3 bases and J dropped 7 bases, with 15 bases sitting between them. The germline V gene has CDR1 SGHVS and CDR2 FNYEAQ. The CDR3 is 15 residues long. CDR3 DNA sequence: TGTGCCAGCAGCTTTCCGACCCCGGCGGGTGAAAAACTGTTTTTT. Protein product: CASSFPTPAGEKLFF.